A single sample is the source of the 31 T cell receptor beta chains below, sequenced in a study of CXCR3-negative and CXCR3-positive naive CD8 T cells. The study made its TRB cDNA libraries by 5' RACE, adding UMI labels. One entry per CDR3 protein, without DNA, is what TCRdb gives after re-calling the 5' RACE reads. The sample table includes about 8,000 distinct CDR3 sequences. The sequencing input was naive CXCR3- CD8+ T cells from blood. Specified subset: CD45RO-CCR7+CD27+CD95- naive CD8+ T cells lacking CXCR3 (TNR3-). The receptors here all came from a human donor in good health. Some clones in this sample may be carry-over from other donors' samples.

The J gene is TRBJ1-1, the V gene TRBV28. The CDR3 runs 16 residues. Germline loops: CDR1 MDHEN, CDR2 SYDVKM. CDR3: CASSLLRVRQNTEAFF.

The V and J genes are TRBV6-6 and TRBJ2-1; as DNA is missing, the TRBD2 call by TCRdb cannot be tested. Germline V gene lookup returns CDR1 MNHNY and CDR2 SVGAGI (reference sequence). There are 16 residues in the CDR3. CDR3 region: CASSTEGGRSYNEQFF.

Its frequency marks this clonotype as medium-sized. V gene TRBV7-9 combines with J gene TRBJ1-2. The length of the CDR3 is 13 residues. Germline V CDR1 and CDR2: SEHNR, FQNEAQ (reference sequence). CDR3 sequence reads: CASSLARRARFTF. Drawing the rest from reference TRBV7-9 and TRBJ1-2, the complete variable domain is DTGVSQNPRHKITKRGQNVTFRCDPISEHNRLYWYRQTLGQGPEFLTYFQNEAQLEKSRLLSDRFSAERPKGSFSTLEIQRTEQGDSAMYLCASSLARRARFTFGSGTRLTVV.

The chain recombines TRBV7-9 with TRBJ2-5; TCRdb proposes TRBD2, but this gene call is untestable without DNA. Per the germline V gene, CDR1 is SEHNR and CDR2 is FQNEAQ (reference sequence). The CDR3 loop spans 14 amino acids. The CDR3: CASSLVTEEETQYF. The whole variable domain, remainder taken from reference TRBV7-9 and TRBJ2-5, is DTGVSQNPRHKITKRGQNVTFRCDPISEHNRLYWYRQTLGQGPEFLTYFQNEAQLEKSRLLSDRFSAERPKGSFSTLEIQRTEQGDSAMYLCASSLVTEEETQYFGPGTRLLVL.

The genes are TRBV6-5 and TRBJ2-7. Germline V CDR1 and CDR2: MNHEY, SVGAGI. The CDR3 extends over 12 amino acids. This chain's CDR3 is CASSYPFGEQYF.

The chain has TRBV7-9 and TRBJ2-5; TCRdb selects TRBD2, and the lack of DNA leaves this call unchecked. This CDR3 comprises 16 residues. Per germline, CDR1 SEHNR and CDR2 FQNEAQ (reference sequence). This CDR3 is CASSFRGRLEGETQYF.

By frequency, this clonotype registers medium-sized (0.01 to 0.1%). The chain combines TRBV7-9 with TRBJ2-7; checking the TCRdb D call of TRBD2 is not possible without DNA. The CDR3 contains 13 residues. Germline CDR1 reads SEHNR; CDR2 reads FQNEAQ (reference sequence). The CDR3: CASSLDYAYEQYF.

This clonotype is labeled medium-sized based on frequency. The rearrangement links TRBV11-3 to TRBJ2-1; TCRdb designates TRBD1, a call that cannot be tested without DNA. This CDR3 comprises 16 residues. CDR1 and CDR2 from the germline V gene are SGHNT and YENEEA. CDR3 protein: CASSGRGGQANNEQFF.

The gene calls are TRBV7-6 and TRBJ2-4. Germline values: CDR1 SGHVS, CDR2 FNYEAQ. The CDR3 totals 15 residues. CDR3 protein: CASSFTAGAKNIQYF.

Considering frequency, this clonotype is medium-sized. This chain connects TRBV29-1 to TRBJ1-1. Germline V gene sequence: CDR1 SQVTM, CDR2 ANQGSEA. The length of the CDR3 is 12 residues. The CDR3 region is CSAPSGNTEAFF.

The V and J genes are TRBV29-1 and TRBJ2-1; absent DNA, TCRdb's TRBD2 call cannot be checked. The CDR3 contains 15 residues. Looked up from germline, CDR1 is SQVTM and CDR2 is ANQGSEA. CDR3 loop: CSVIPSSGRNNEQFF.

This chain uses TRBV19 with TRBJ2-3; the TCRdb call, TRBD1, lacks DNA for checking. The CDR3 contains 15 residues. Looked up from germline, CDR1 is LNHDA and CDR2 is SQIVND (reference sequence). The CDR3 loop is CASGPDRGGPDTQYF.

Measured by frequency, this clonotype is medium-sized (0.01 to 0.1%). CDR3 loop: CSARDLDQPQHF. The rearrangement uses TRBV20-1 and TRBJ1-5. Germline V CDR1 and CDR2: DFQATT, SNEGSKA (reference sequence). This CDR3 has 12 residues.

This sequence joins TRBV19 and TRBJ2-3. Germline V gene sequence: CDR1 LNHDA, CDR2 SQIVND (reference sequence). CDR3 length equals 14 residues. The CDR3 region is CASSISGSTDTQYF.

The rearrangement uses TRBV2 and TRBJ2-4. Germline V gene data show CDR1 as SNHLY and CDR2 as FYNNEI. This CDR3 contains 14 residues. This CDR3 is CASSGDGSKNIQYF. The full variable domain, rest sourced from reference TRBV2 and TRBJ2-4, is EPEVTQTPSHQVTQMGQEVILRCVPISNHLYFYWYRQILGQKVEFLVSFYNNEISEKSEIFDDQFSVERPDGSNFTLKIRSTKLEDSAMYFCASSGDGSKNIQYFGAGTRLSVL.

The CDR3 region is CASRPGQYTGELFF. The chain is built from TRBV6-2 or TRBV6-3 and TRBJ2-2; TCRdb picks TRBD1, but there is no DNA to check that call. Looked up from germline, CDR1 is MNHEY and CDR2 is SVGEGT. The CDR3 has 14 residues.

V usage is TRBV20-1 and J usage is TRBJ1-2; TCRdb's D call of TRBD1 is untestable without DNA. CDR1 and CDR2 from the germline V gene are DFQATT and SNEGSKA (reference sequence). This CDR3 contains 11 residues. CDR3: CSAPGGYGYTF.

The rearrangement joins TRBV5-1 to TRBJ2-7; TCRdb designates TRBD1, a call that cannot be tested without DNA. This CDR3 is 15 amino acids long. CDR1 SGHRS and CDR2 YFSETQ come from the germline V gene. This CDR3 is CASRPTGGRSYEQYF.

This clonotype registers medium-sized (0.01 to 0.1%) by frequency. The rearrangement uses TRBV12-3 or TRBV12-4 and TRBJ2-5. The CDR3 is made up of 13 amino acids. CDR3 sequence reads: CASSNLGPETQYF.

This sequence joins TRBV29-1 and TRBJ2-1; TCRdb calls TRBD1, which cannot be checked without DNA. The CDR3 extends over 12 amino acids. Germline CDR1 is SQVTM and CDR2 is ANQGSEA. CDR3 sequence: CSVVLGVGEQFF.

The chain is built from TRBV19 and TRBJ1-1; TCRdb names TRBD1, which stays unverified in the absence of DNA. The CDR3 has 15 amino acids. Germline V lookup: CDR1 LNHDA, CDR2 SQIVND (reference sequence). CDR3 in amino acids: CASSIGSRGLTEAFF.

The chain has TRBV7-6 and TRBJ2-7. CDR1 is SGHVS, CDR2 FNYEAQ, per germline. This CDR3 is 12 amino acids long. The chain's CDR3 is CASSFTGHEQYF.

The chain uses TRBV6-6 and TRBJ2-7; TCRdb returns TRBD1, unconfirmable since there is no DNA. Per germline, CDR1 MNHNY and CDR2 SVGAGI (reference sequence). CDR3 length: 15 residues. This CDR3 is CASSYPGQGAYEQYF.

This chain joins TRBV20-1 and TRBJ2-1; TCRdb returns TRBD1, unconfirmable since there is no DNA. The CDR3 runs to 14 residues. Germline lookup yields CDR1 DFQATT and CDR2 SNEGSKA (reference sequence). CDR3 loop: CSARDRGRYNEQFF.

The rearrangement joins TRBV28 to TRBJ2-7; TCRdb designates TRBD1, a call that cannot be tested without DNA. In germline, CDR1 is MDHEN, CDR2 SYDVKM. The CDR3 loop spans 14 amino acids. The CDR3 spells CASRILGGPGEQYF.

The V gene is TRBV5-1, the J gene TRBJ2-7. The germline CDR1 and CDR2 sequences are SGHRS and YFSETQ. This CDR3 is 15 amino acids long. The chain's CDR3 is CASSLDSDNSYEQYF.

The chain uses TRBV19 and TRBJ1-5; there is no DNA to check the TCRdb D call of TRBD1. This CDR3 has 15 amino acids. The germline V gene has CDR1 LNHDA and CDR2 SQIVND (reference sequence). CDR3 sequence: CASANRGYFNQPQHF.

Its frequency marks this clonotype as medium-sized. The CDR3 spells CSVVLAGGPIEQFF. The genes are TRBV29-1 and TRBJ2-1; checking the TCRdb D call of TRBD2 is not possible without DNA. Germline lookup yields CDR1 SQVTM and CDR2 ANQGSEA. The CDR3 totals 14 residues.

This clonotype is identified as medium-sized (0.01 to 0.1%) from frequency. The CDR3 is CASSLEWAASSYNEQFF. The chain combines TRBV11-2 with TRBJ2-1. The germline V gene encodes CDR1 SGHAT and CDR2 FQNNGV. This CDR3 region has 17 residues.

J is TRBJ2-3 and V is TRBV29-1; checking the TCRdb D call of TRBD2 is not possible without DNA. The CDR3 totals 15 residues. Germline V gives CDR1 SQVTM, CDR2 ANQGSEA. The CDR3 region is CSVDPQLAGADTQYF.

V is TRBV3-1 and J is TRBJ2-1; TCRdb's D call, TRBD2, is unchecked because there is no DNA. The CDR3 is made up of 18 amino acids. CDR1 LGHDT and CDR2 YNNKEL come from the germline V gene (reference sequence). The CDR3 loop is CASSPGTSGRISYNEQFF.